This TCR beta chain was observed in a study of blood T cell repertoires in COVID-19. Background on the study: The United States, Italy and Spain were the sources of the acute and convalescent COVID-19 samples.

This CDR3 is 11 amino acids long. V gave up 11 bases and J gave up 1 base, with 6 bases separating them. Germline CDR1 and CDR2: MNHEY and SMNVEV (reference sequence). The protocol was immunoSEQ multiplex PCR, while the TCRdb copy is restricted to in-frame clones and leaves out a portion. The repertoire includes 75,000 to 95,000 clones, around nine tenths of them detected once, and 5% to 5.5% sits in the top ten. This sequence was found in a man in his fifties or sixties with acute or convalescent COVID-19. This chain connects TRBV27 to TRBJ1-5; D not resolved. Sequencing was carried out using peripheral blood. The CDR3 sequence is CASGSNQPQHF. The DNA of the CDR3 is TGTGCCTCGGGAAGCAATCAGCCCCAGCATTTT.